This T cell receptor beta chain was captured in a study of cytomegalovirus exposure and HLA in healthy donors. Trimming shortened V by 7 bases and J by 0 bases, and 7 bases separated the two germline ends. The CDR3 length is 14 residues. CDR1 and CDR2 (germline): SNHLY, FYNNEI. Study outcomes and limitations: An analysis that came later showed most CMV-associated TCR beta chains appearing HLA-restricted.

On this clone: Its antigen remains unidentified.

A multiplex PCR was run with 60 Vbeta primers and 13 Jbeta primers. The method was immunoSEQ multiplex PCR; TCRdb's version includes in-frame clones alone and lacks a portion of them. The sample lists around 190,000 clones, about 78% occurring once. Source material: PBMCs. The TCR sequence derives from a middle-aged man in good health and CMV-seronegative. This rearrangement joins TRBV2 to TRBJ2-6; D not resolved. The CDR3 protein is CASNLGSGANVLTF. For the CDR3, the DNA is TGTGCCAGCAACCTAGGCTCTGGGGCCAACGTCCTGACTTTC.